This T cell receptor beta chain was captured by sequencing in a study of identifying expanded T cells in peripheral blood. Using immunoSEQ multiplex PCR, the repertoire was profiled, and TCRdb retains in-frame clones only, with some absent. The table has about 80,000 clones, 88% seen once. Study-wide results and caveats: Clone count variance between approximately 2-week samples rose with total template count. About 1.2 clones differed between technical replicates, versus roughly 16 and 20 over time.

CDR1 and CDR2 from the germline V gene are SEHNR and FQNEAQ (reference sequence). V lost 5 bases and J 6 bases, leaving 14 bases between the germline ends. This CDR3 has 13 amino acids. During the collection period, no donor immune events like infections were recorded. This clone was seen only a few times. The antigen remains undetermined. This sequence joins TRBV7-9 and TRBJ2-7, with D unclear. Material for sequencing was blood. The TCR sequence derives from a person between 18 and 75 years old in good health. CDR3: CASSPPGQVEQYF. The DNA for the CDR3 is TGTGCCAGCAGCCCGCCTGGGCAGGTCGAGCAGTACTTC.